Listed here are 21 T cell receptor beta chains from one sample, sequenced in a study of shared clonotypes between healthy human individuals (TCRdb year 2020). Libraries came from the immunoSEQ multiplex PCR assay. The table comes from immuneACCESS by way of TCRdb, which keeps in-frame sequences with V and J called. Part of the clones is missing from these tables; in studies checked, under half for an unresolved V gene and the rest for unknown reasons. This sample comprises a few million clones, more than 80% of them detected only once. 0.39% of the sample rests with the top ten. Material: naive CD4+ T cells from PBMCs. The sample's cell subset or site label is to be understood as: CD45RA+ positively selected. These TCRs come from a man between 18 and 35 years old in good health. Some clones in this sample may be carry-over from other donors' samples.

The V call is TRBV9, the J call TRBJ2-4; 7 positions match TRBD2. V was pared by 3 bases and J by 6 bases, with 3 bases of the junction left unmatched. The CDR3 runs to 13 residues. CDR1 is SGDLS and CDR2 is YYNGEE in the germline V gene. The CDR3 nucleotides read TGTGCCAGCAGCGCGACTAGCAGAAACATTCAGTACTTC. Residues: CASSATSRNIQYF.

The chain employs TRBV29-1 and TRBJ1-2, with a weak D call TRBD1 (6 bases). This CDR3 contains 14 residues. V lost 6 bases to trimming and J lost 1 base, with 15 bases between them. CDR1 and CDR2 (germline): SQVTM, ANQGSEA. The CDR3 loop is CSVLTGGVNYGYTF. The DNA of the CDR3 is TGCAGCGTACTGACAGGTGGAGTTAACTATGGCTACACCTTC.

V usage is TRBV7-6 and J usage is TRBJ2-7; 10 nucleotides line up with TRBD1. The CDR3 has 13 amino acids. V lost 5 bases to trimming and J lost 7 bases; unmatched junction nucleotides: 5. Germline V lookup: CDR1 SGHVS, CDR2 FNYEAQ. CDR3 DNA: TGTGCCAGCAGCAGGGACAGGGGCGGGGAGCAGTACTTC. This translates into CASSRDRGGEQYF. Variable domain in full (rest from reference TRBV7-6 and TRBJ2-7): GAGVSQSPRYKVTKRGQDVALRCDPISGHVSLYWYRQALGQGPEFLTYFNYEAQQDKSGLPNDRFSAERPEGSISTLTIQRTEQRDSAMYRCASSRDRGGEQYFGPGTRLTVT.

The rearrangement uses TRBV6-6 and TRBJ2-7; TRBD1 aligns across 10 bases. With 6 bases clipped from V and 11 bases from J, the junction kept 4 bases outside the gene matches. CDR1 and CDR2 from the germline V gene are MNHNY and SVGAGI (reference sequence). CDR3 length: 11 amino acids. The CDR3 loop reads CASSLGQGEYF. The CDR3 bases are TGTGCCAGCAGCCTCGGACAGGGGGAGTACTTC.

This CDR3 reads CASIPGPGTGLGQPQHF. CDR3 DNA sequence: TGTGCCAGTATCCCCGGACCTGGGACAGGGTTGGGTCAGCCCCAGCATTTT. The chain carries TRBV19 and TRBJ1-5; 9 positions match TRBD1. Germline-derived CDR1 and CDR2 are LNHDA and SQIVND (reference sequence). V lost 7 bases, J lost 6 bases, and 16 bases stayed unmatched. The CDR3 runs to 17 residues.

V usage is TRBV6-1 and J usage is TRBJ2-2; 7 bases are a match to TRBD2. Trimming cost V 7 bases and J 1 base; bases outside gene matches: 6. CDR3 length: 15 residues. Germline V gene sequence: CDR1 MNHNS, CDR2 SASEGT. CDR3 in amino acids: CASNPGLRNTGELFF. CDR3 in DNA: TGTGCCAGCAACCCGGGACTAAGGAACACCGGGGAGCTGTTTTTT.

Points on this clone: Other DNA sequences in this sample translate to the same CDR3. This chain links TRBV5-4 with TRBJ1-1; 7 bases match TRBD1. J gave up 1 base and V 1 base, and 4 bases lay outside the gene matches. Germline CDR1 and CDR2: SGHNT and YYREEE (reference sequence). The CDR3 is made up of 15 amino acids. The CDR3 protein is CASSLSQGGNTEAFF. The CDR3 region has the DNA TGTGCCAGCAGCTTGTCTCAGGGGGGGAACACTGAAGCTTTCTTT.

This clone was seen once. This chain connects TRBV6-1 to TRBJ1-4; maybe TRBD1 (6 bases). V was pared by 9 bases and J by 6 bases, with 17 bases between. The germline CDR1 and CDR2 sequences are MNHNS and SASEGT. This CDR3 is built from 14 residues. In DNA, the CDR3 is TGTGCCAGTCTTAGGACAGAAGACCATGAAAAACTGTTTTTT. Translation: CASLRTEDHEKLFF.

The V gene is TRBV5-1, the J gene TRBJ1-2; D perhaps matches TRBD1 (5 bases). This CDR3 spans 13 amino acids. V was cut by 5 bases and J by 2 bases, with 10 bases left in between. CDR1 SGHRS and CDR2 YFSETQ come from the germline V gene. CDR3 residues: CASRPDTNYGYTF. The CDR3, as DNA: TGCGCCAGCAGACCGGACACAAACTATGGCTACACCTTC.

The V gene is TRBV27, the J gene TRBJ2-5; weak D call: TRBD2 (6 bases). Germline V lookup: CDR1 MNHEY, CDR2 SMNVEV (reference sequence). The CDR3 sequence is 15 residues long. V shed 5 bases and J shed 4 bases, with 17 bases lying between them. The CDR3 bases are TGTGCCAGCAGTCTGTCGAGGGGAGGAAGAGAGACCCAGTACTTC. As protein: CASSLSRGGRETQYF.

J is TRBJ1-2 and V is TRBV28; D is ambiguous. CDR1 and CDR2 from the germline V gene are MDHEN and SYDVKM. This CDR3 is built from 12 residues. V was shortened by 3 bases and J by 10 bases, with 12 bases between the two germline ends. The CDR3 protein is CASSLMGTDYTF. The CDR3 bases are TGTGCCAGCAGTTTGATGGGTACTGACTACACCTTC.

The gene calls are TRBV5-1 and TRBJ2-1, with D perhaps TRBD2 (5 bases). This CDR3 has 12 residues. Trimming left V 2 bases short and J 8 bases short, with 8 bases between. CDR1 and CDR2 from the germline V gene are SGHRS and YFSETQ. The CDR3 here is CASSFRGDEQFF. Written as DNA, the CDR3 is TGCGCCAGCAGCTTCCGGGGTGATGAGCAGTTCTTC.

V gene TRBV19 combines with J gene TRBJ2-3, with 8 bases identical to TRBD1. Looked up from germline, CDR1 is LNHDA and CDR2 is SQIVND (reference sequence). V shed 2 bases, J shed 0 bases, and the junction held 4 bases outside the gene matches. The CDR3 runs 16 residues. The CDR3 bases are TGTGCCAGTAGTATATGGCGACAGGGGAGCACAGATACGCAGTATTTT. Translating gives CASSIWRQGSTDTQYF. The full variable domain, with the rest looked up from reference TRBV19 and TRBJ2-3, is DGGITQSPKYLFRKEGQNVTLSCEQNLNHDAMYWYRQDPGQGLRLIYYSQIVNDFQKGDIAEGYSVSREKKESFPLTVTSAQKNPTAFYLCASSIWRQGSTDTQYFGPGTRLTVL.

V gene TRBV5-4 combines with J gene TRBJ2-1; a possible D gene is TRBD1 (6 bases). CDR3 length: 15 residues. Germline V gene lookup returns CDR1 SGHNT and CDR2 YYREEE (reference sequence). V lost 4 bases, J lost 4 bases, and 15 bases lay in between. The CDR3 loop reads CASSARTESYNEQFF. DNA of the CDR3: TGTGCCAGCAGCGCACGGACAGAGTCTTACAATGAGCAGTTCTTC.

The chain carries TRBV11-1 and TRBJ2-7, with TRBD2 matching over 8 bases. CDR1 and CDR2 from the germline V gene are SGHAT and FQDESV (reference sequence). The CDR3 loop spans 17 amino acids. With V trimmed by 4 bases and J by 4 bases, 15 bases remained unmatched. The CDR3 loop is CASSSSPSAGARYEQYF. Here the CDR3 DNA reads TGTGCCAGCAGCTCCTCACCCTCAGCGGGAGCTAGGTACGAGCAGTACTTC.

This chain joins TRBV28 and TRBJ1-1; 9 bases are a match to TRBD1. V shed 6 bases, J shed 5 bases, and the junction held 13 bases outside the gene matches. The CDR3 consists of 16 residues. Germline CDR1 and CDR2: MDHEN and SYDVKM. In DNA, the CDR3 is TGTGCCAGCAGCGTTACGGGACAGGGTTTGGCGACTGAAGCTTTCTTT. It yields the protein CASSVTGQGLATEAFF.

As to this clone: This CDR3 is also generated by other DNA sequences in the sample. J is TRBJ2-3 and V is TRBV28, with TRBD1 matching 9 bases. The CDR3 totals 16 residues. After removal of 2 bases from V and 6 bases from J, the junction contained 9 bases not matched to a gene. Germline lookup yields CDR1 MDHEN and CDR2 SYDVKM. The CDR3 DNA follows: TGTGCCAGCAGTTTACTCCCGGGACAGGGCGAGGATACGCAGTATTTT. Residues: CASSLLPGQGEDTQYF.

The chain uses TRBV20-1 and TRBJ2-1; D not certain. The V end was cut by 5 bases, the J end by 5 bases, with 4 bases between. This CDR3 has 10 amino acids. Germline V gives CDR1 DFQATT, CDR2 SNEGSKA (reference sequence). The CDR3 spells CSAHNNEQFF. For the CDR3, the DNA is TGCAGTGCTCACAACAATGAGCAGTTCTTC.

In DNA, the CDR3 is TGTGCCAGTAGCTCGACCCCTTTTGAGACGTATCGCAGCGAGCAGTTCTTC. Protein product: CASSSTPFETYRSEQFF. The chain uses TRBV19 and TRBJ2-1; D gene ambiguous. Per germline, CDR1 LNHDA and CDR2 SQIVND (reference sequence). CDR3 size: 17 residues. Trimming took 6 bases from V and 10 from J, leaving 28 bases between them. The variable domain in full, completed from reference TRBV19 and TRBJ2-1, reads DGGITQSPKYLFRKEGQNVTLSCEQNLNHDAMYWYRQDPGQGLRLIYYSQIVNDFQKGDIAEGYSVSREKKESFPLTVTSAQKNPTAFYLCASSSTPFETYRSEQFFGPGTRLTVL.

This rearrangement joins TRBV28 to TRBJ1-4; possible D gene TRBD1, 5 bases. Germline loops: CDR1 MDHEN, CDR2 SYDVKM. The CDR3 extends over 13 amino acids. V lost 11 bases, J lost 8 bases, and 18 bases lay in between. The CDR3 is CAAHGQGPEKLFF. Here the CDR3 DNA reads TGTGCCGCTCATGGGCAGGGTCCCGAAAAACTGTTTTTT.

Concerning this clone itself: The identical CDR3 is also encoded by other nucleotide sequences in the sample. This sequence joins TRBV7-9 and TRBJ2-2; D gene ambiguous. Germline loops: CDR1 SEHNR, CDR2 FQNEAQ (reference sequence). The CDR3 runs 12 residues. The germline V and J ends were trimmed by 4 bases and 5 bases, with 5 bases remaining between them. The CDR3 is CASSSLTGELFF. Here the CDR3 DNA reads TGTGCCAGCAGCTCCCTGACCGGGGAGCTGTTTTTT. The full variable domain, completed using reference TRBV7-9 and TRBJ2-2, is DTGVSQNPRHKITKRGQNVTFRCDPISEHNRLYWYRQTLGQGPEFLTYFQNEAQLEKSRLLSDRFSAERPKGSFSTLEIQRTEQGDSAMYLCASSSLTGELFFGEGSRLTVL.